Below are 6 T cell receptor beta chains sequenced from a single sample in a study of T cell repertoires in cytomegalovirus infection. TCRdb re-called the reads with MiXCR, one entry per CDR3 protein. The sample lists under 600,000 distinct CDR3 sequences; more than 15% were seen once. The sample taken for sequencing was CD8+ T cells from PBMCs. Receptors originate from a human donor in good health (CMV status not recorded). Some clones in this sample may be carry-over from other donors' samples.

V and J are TRBV9 and TRBJ2-1, with 8 positions matching TRBD2. This CDR3 region has 15 residues. Germline V lookup: CDR1 SGDLS, CDR2 YYNGEE. V lost 3 bases to trimming and J lost 10 bases; unmatched junction nucleotides: 12. The CDR3: CASSGPGRAGVEQFF. CDR3 bases: TGTGCCAGCAGCGGGCCGGGACGAGCGGGAGTGGAGCAGTTCTTC.

The rearrangement links TRBV10-3 to TRBJ1-1, with TRBD1 as a possible D gene (6 bases). Germline loops: CDR1 ENHRY, CDR2 SYGVKD. With 8 bases removed from V and 4 bases from J, the gap between germline ends came to 20 bases. The CDR3 is made up of 15 amino acids. The CDR3 DNA is TGTGCCATCTTAACCCCGGCAGGGGATACCACTGAAGCTTTCTTT. Its protein product is CAILTPAGDTTEAFF.

This clonotype came up a few times. CDR3 in amino acids: CASSSDLRVIQYF. CDR3 coding DNA: TGTGCCAGCAGTTCGGACCTAAGAGTCATTCAGTACTTC. V is TRBV6-1 and J is TRBJ2-4; unclear D gene. This CDR3 region has 13 residues. In germline, CDR1 is MNHNS, CDR2 SASEGT. Between the trimmed V and J ends, which lost 5 bases and 9 bases, there was a span of 14 bases.

In this sample, this clonotype turned up a few times. The V gene is TRBV27, the J gene TRBJ2-7; D is undetermined. Germline CDR1 MNHEY, CDR2 SMNVEV (reference sequence). V gave up 5 bases and J gave up 2 bases, with 16 bases separating them. This CDR3 is 15 amino acids long. CDR3 coding DNA: TGTGCCAGCAGTCCGAATCGACAAGGAACCTACGAGCAGTACTTC. Amino acids: CASSPNRQGTYEQYF.

This chain links TRBV20-1 with TRBJ2-5; 10 nucleotides line up with TRBD1. Germline V gene sequence: CDR1 DFQATT, CDR2 SNEGSKA (reference sequence). The CDR3 sequence is 15 residues long. J gave up 2 bases and V 3 bases, and 6 bases lay outside the gene matches. The CDR3 spells CSARGDRGPQETQYF. CDR3 DNA sequence: TGCAGTGCTAGGGGGGACAGGGGACCTCAAGAGACCCAGTACTTC.

This clonotype appeared a few times. CDR3 loop: CASSLVGMYEQYF. CDR3 DNA sequence: TGTGCCAGCAGTTTAGTAGGGATGTACGAGCAGTACTTC. This rearrangement joins TRBV28 to TRBJ2-7; D is unclear. This CDR3 has 13 amino acids. The V end was cut by 2 bases, the J end by 4 bases, with 9 bases between. Germline V gene sequence: CDR1 MDHEN, CDR2 SYDVKM.